This paragraph reports one T cell receptor (beta chain). No antigen is known for it. The data are from a study of Ad26.COV2.S vaccination and SARS-CoV-2 variants. Study at large: Donor participated within the Ad26.COV2.S arm of the COV1001 trial. Recipients of Ad26.COV2.S got it intramuscularly, once or twice 56 days apart. Study results and caveats: Spike-specific responses of CD8+ and CD4+ T cells were reported to display substantial breadth after vaccination.

Treatment here: 19 received Ad26.COV2.S at low or high dose, single or two shots; five or six received placebo; per-sample allocation not given. Specimens were obtained on day 63 following the first vaccine or placebo injection. As its vector, the vaccine had Ad26, which expressed Wuhan-strain SARS-CoV-2 spike. The assay was immunoSEQ multiplex PCR, and TCRdb's table has in-frame clones only and misses some. The data show about 440,000 clones, with around 90% seen just once and 4.3% held by the top ten. The sequence was collected from a person between 18 and 60 years old who received the Ad26.COV2.S COVID-19 vaccine or a placebo. The sequences come from peripheral blood, collected in a trial of Ad26.COV2.S vaccine versus placebo.

The CDR3 reads CATSRVLAKNIQYF. The CDR3 DNA reads TGTGCCACCAGCAGAGTATTAGCCAAAAACATTCAGTACTTC. The chain recombines TRBV15 with TRBJ2-4; D gene uncertain. This CDR3 has 14 amino acids. CDR1 is LNHNV and CDR2 is YYDKDF in the germline V gene (reference sequence). The V end lost 1 base, the J end lost 0 bases, and 4 bases lay between the germline ends.